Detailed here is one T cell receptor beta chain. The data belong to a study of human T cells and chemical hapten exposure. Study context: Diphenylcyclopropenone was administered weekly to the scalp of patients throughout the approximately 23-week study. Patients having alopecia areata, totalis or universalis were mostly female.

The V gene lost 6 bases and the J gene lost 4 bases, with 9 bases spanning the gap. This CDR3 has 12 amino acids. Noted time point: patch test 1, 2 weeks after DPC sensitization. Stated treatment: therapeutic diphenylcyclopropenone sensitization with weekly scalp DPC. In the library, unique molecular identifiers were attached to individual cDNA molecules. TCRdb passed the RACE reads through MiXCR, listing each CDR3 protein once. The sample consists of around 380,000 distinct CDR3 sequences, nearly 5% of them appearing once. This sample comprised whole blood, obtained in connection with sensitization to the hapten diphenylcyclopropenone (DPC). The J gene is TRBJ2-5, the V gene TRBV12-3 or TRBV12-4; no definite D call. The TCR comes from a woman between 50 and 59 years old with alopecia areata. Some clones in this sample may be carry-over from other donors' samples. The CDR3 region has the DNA TGTGCCAGCAGCCCGCATGGAGAGACCCAGTACTTC. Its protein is CASSPHGETQYF.